A selection of T cell receptor beta chains follows, all from one sample in a study of shared clonotypes between healthy human individuals. Repertoires were generated with immunoSEQ multiplex PCR, while TCRdb's copy carries only in-frame clones and drops some. The table includes around 2,000,000 clones, around 96% detected once. Input material: naive CD8+ T cells sorted from blood. These receptors all stem from a man younger than 35 in good health. Both conserved end residues are part of each CDR3. D genes are given only for firm matches. Clone size appears in some rows only: once, few, many, or a class for an expanded clone.

clone size,V gene,D gene,J gene,CDR3 protein,CDR3 DNA
.,TRBV2,TRBD2,TRBJ2-7,CASSGGLPYEQYF,TGTGCCAGCAGTGGGGGACTACCCTACGAGCAGTACTTC
.,TRBV1,.,TRBJ2-2,CKLRDGATGELFF,TGCAAACTCCGGGACGGCGCCACCGGGGAGCTGTTTTTT
.,TRBV9,.,TRBJ2-1,CASSVGEGPTLSSYNEQFF,TGTGCCAGCAGCGTAGGCGAAGGGCCTACACTAAGCTCCTACAATGAGCAGTTCTTC
.,TRBV5-6,TRBD1,TRBJ2-7,CASSWGQGAYEQYF,TGTGCCAGCAGCTGGGGACAGGGGGCGTACGAGCAGTACTTC
.,TRBV18,.,TRBJ2-7,CASSPGPNYEQYF,TGTGCCAGTTCACCCGGGCCCAACTACGAGCAGTACTTC
.,TRBV4-3,.,TRBJ2-1,CASSQVGTNNEQFF,TGCGCCAGCAGCCAAGTCGGGACCAACAATGAGCAGTTCTTC
.,TRBV2,TRBD1,TRBJ1-2,CASKPGQGYYGYTF,TGTGCCAGTAAACCGGGACAGGGCTACTATGGCTACACCTTC
.,TRBV11-2,.,TRBJ1-1,CASSLKTGSGTEAFF,TGTGCCAGCAGCTTAAAAACAGGGAGCGGCACTGAAGCTTTCTTT
once,TRBV6-5,TRBD1,TRBJ2-2,CASSSGQGNTGELFF,TGTGCCAGCAGTTCGGGACAGGGGAACACCGGGGAGCTGTTTTTT
.,TRBV11-2,TRBD2,TRBJ2-7,CASSFSGGSGSYEQYF,TGTGCCAGCAGCTTCAGCGGCGGTAGCGGGAGCTACGAGCAGTACTTC